Listed here is a single TCR beta chain. This CDR3 is built from 15 residues. Germline CDR1 reads DFQATT; CDR2 reads SNEGSKA (reference sequence). The germline V and J ends were trimmed by 1 base and 0 bases, with 13 bases remaining between them. The data stem from a study of T-cell reconstitution after alpha-beta-depleted transplantation in children. For TCRbeta, the library was prepared with unique molecular identifiers. TCRdb re-analysed the PCR reads in MiXCR, keeping a single row per CDR3 protein. The profile shows hundreds of thousands of distinct CDR3 sequences, 15% to 20% of them singletons. This specimen consisted of PBMCs from the stem cell graft donor, obtained from the stem cell graft. This clonotype originated in a human donor who donated a stem cell graft to a child with acute myeloid leukemia. The V and J genes are TRBV20-1 and TRBJ2-7; D is perhaps TRBD1 (5 bases). CDR3 sequence (DNA): TGCAGTGCTAGAGGATGGACACCCGGCTCCTACGAGCAGTACTTC. This encodes CSARGWTPGSYEQYF.